A selection of T cell receptor beta chains follows, all from one sample in a study of cytomegalovirus exposure and HLA in healthy donors. The repertoire was sequenced with immunoSEQ multiplex PCR; TCRdb's copy has only in-frame clones and lacks some. This table holds more than 110,000 clones, about four fifths found once. Sequences were obtained from PBMCs. The receptors here all came from a man between 25 and 39 years old in good health and CMV-seronegative. The CDR3 runs from the conserved cysteine through the conserved F or W. D genes are given only for firm matches. Rows give clone size only sometimes, using once, few, many, or a class for an expanded clone.

clone_size d_call j_call v_call cdr3_nt cdr3_aa
NA NA TRBJ2-7 TRBV6-5 TGTGCCAGCAGTTACCAAGGACACGCGAGCTCCTACGAGCAGTACTTC CASSYQGHASSYEQYF
NA NA TRBJ1-6 TRBV7-2 TGTGCCAGCAGCTTAGCGGACAAACCTAATTCACCCCTCCACTTT CASSLADKPNSPLHF
NA TRBD2 TRBJ2-1 TRBV6-5 TGTGCCAGCAGTCCTACGACTAGCGCCTACAATGAGCAGTTCTTC CASSPTTSAYNEQFF
NA NA TRBJ2-7 TRBV6-6 TGTGCCAGCAGCCTACCCCAGGGTTCCCTAACCTACGAGCAGTACTTC CASSLPQGSLTYEQYF
NA NA TRBJ1-1 TRBV7-9 TGTGCCAGCAGCTTAGCTGTTGGGGGGAGGACTGAAGCTTTCTTT CASSLAVGGRTEAFF
NA TRBD1 TRBJ1-1 TRBV6-5 TGTGCCAGCAGTCCCGAGGGACAGGGGGTCGCTGAAGCTTTCTTT CASSPEGQGVAEAFF
NA NA TRBJ2-7 TRBV5-1 TGCGCCAGCAGCTTGGACGGATACCCGGGGTACGAGCAGTACTTC CASSLDGYPGYEQYF
NA NA TRBJ2-2 TRBV21-1 TGTGCCAGCAGCAAAGAAGGGACAGGATCGTGCACCGGGGAGCTGTTTTTT CASSKEGTGSCTGELFF
NA TRBD2 TRBJ2-1 TRBV19 TGTGCCAGTATTGGGATAGCGGGGGGGCATAATGAGCAGTTCTTC CASIGIAGGHNEQFF
once NA TRBJ1-1 TRBV5-4 TGTGCCAGCAGCCCCGGACAGCCAAACACTGAAGCTTTCTTT CASSPGQPNTEAFF
once NA TRBJ2-7 TRBV27 TGTGCCAGCAGTTCCCAAGGGCAGGGCTACGAGCAGTACTTC CASSSQGQGYEQYF
NA NA TRBJ2-7 TRBV28 TGTGCCAGCAGTTTACAACAAGCGGGCGAGCAGTACTTC CASSLQQAGEQYF
NA TRBD1 TRBJ1-2 TRBV29-1 TGCAGTGTGGGACAGGGCCCATACTATGGCTACACCTTC CSVGQGPYYGYTF
NA TRBD1 TRBJ2-2 TRBV15 TGTGCCACCAGCAGGAATACCGGGACAGCGAACACCGGGGAGCTGTTTTTT CATSRNTGTANTGELFF
NA TRBD1 TRBJ1-6 TRBV5-1 TGCGCCAGCAGCCTAACAGGGGGAAAAGATTCACCCCTCCACTTT CASSLTGGKDSPLHF
NA NA TRBJ2-7 TRBV28 TGTGCCAGCAGTTTCTATCAGGCAGTAAGCTCCTACGAGCAGTACTTC CASSFYQAVSSYEQYF
NA TRBD1 TRBJ2-1 TRBV7-6 TGTGCCAGCAGCTTACTACCGGGACAGGTCGATGAGCAGTTCTTC CASSLLPGQVDEQFF
NA TRBD2 TRBJ2-7 TRBV18 TGTGCCAGCTCACCACCGGGACTAACGACCTACGAGCAGTACTTC CASSPPGLTTYEQYF
NA NA TRBJ2-3 TRBV5-1 TGCGCCAGCAGCTTAGACGTCGCAGGGGAGTCAGATACGCAGTATTTT CASSLDVAGESDTQYF
NA TRBD1 TRBJ2-6 TRBV5-1 TGCGCCAGCAGCTTGGGAACAGGGGGACTCTCTGGGGCCAACGTCCTGACTTTC CASSLGTGGLSGANVLTF
once TRBD1 TRBJ2-2 TRBV6-1 TGTGCCACCTCGGGGGACAGGGATCTAACCGGGGAGCTGTTTTTT CATSGDRDLTGELFF
NA NA TRBJ1-5 TRBV6-1 TGTGCCAGCAGTCCGCATGGAGAAAACAATCAGCCCCAGCATTTT CASSPHGENNQPQHF
few NA TRBJ1-2 TRBV5-8 TGTGCCAGCAGCAAACAGGGAAACTATGGCTACACCTTC CASSKQGNYGYTF
NA NA TRBJ2-7 TRBV4-1 TGCGCCAGCAGCCAGGGGGCTGACTACGAGCAGTACTTC CASSQGADYEQYF
NA TRBD1 TRBJ2-5 TRBV5-1 TGCGCCAGCAGCTTGGTGGCAGGGGGCGCAGAGACCCAGTACTTC CASSLVAGGAETQYF
NA NA TRBJ1-1 TRBV6-4 TGTGCCAGCAGTGATTCCCTCGGGACAAAGGCTTTCTTT CASSDSLGTKAFF
few TRBD1 TRBJ2-1 TRBV27 TGTGCCAGCAGTCGGACAGGGCCCCAGGACAATGAGCAGTTCTTC CASSRTGPQDNEQFF
NA NA TRBJ2-7 TRBV7-9 TGTGCCAGCAGCTCCGGGATCTCCTACGAGCAGTACTTC CASSSGISYEQYF
NA NA TRBJ2-2 TRBV27 TGTGCCAGCAGGCCTCAGGGAACCGGGGAGCTGTTTTTT CASRPQGTGELFF
NA TRBD1 TRBJ1-2 TRBV19 TGTGCCAGTAGTAGGTTACAGGGGGCTCACTATGGCTACACCTTC CASSRLQGAHYGYTF
NA TRBD1 TRBJ2-3 TRBV2 TGTGCCAGCAGTGGACAGGGTTTAGATACGCAGTATTTT CASSGQGLDTQYF
few NA TRBJ1-5 TRBV6-1 TGTGCCAGCAGTGAAGCTCGGGATCAGCCCCAGCATTTT CASSEARDQPQHF
NA NA TRBJ2-3 TRBV10-3 TGTGCCATCAGTGGGGCAATAGGCAGCACAGATACGCAGTATTTT CAISGAIGSTDTQYF
NA TRBD1 TRBJ2-7 TRBV10-3 TGTGCCATCAGTGAGTCGTACAGGGGGCACGAGCAGTACTTC CAISESYRGHEQYF
once NA TRBJ2-3 TRBV28 TGTGCCAGCAGTTTAGTAGCGGCTAGCACAGATACGCAGTATTTT CASSLVAASTDTQYF
NA NA TRBJ2-2 TRBV6-1 TGTGCCAGCAGTCCCTCTACGGCCGGGGAGCTGTTTTTT CASSPSTAGELFF
once NA TRBJ2-3 TRBV29-1 TGCAGCGTCAGAGAACGACACACAGATACGCAGTATTTT CSVRERHTDTQYF
few TRBD1 TRBJ2-6 TRBV14 TGTGCCAGCAGCCAGACCCGGGACAGGTTATCTGGGGCCAACGTCCTGACTTTC CASSQTRDRLSGANVLTF
NA NA TRBJ1-2 TRBV2 TGTGCCAGCACAGGGGTAGGCGGTTGGAACTATGGCTACACCTTC CASTGVGGWNYGYTF
NA TRBD2 TRBJ2-7 TRBV2 TGTGCCAGCAGGAGAAGCGGGAGGACCGGCTACGAGCAGTACTTC CASRRSGRTGYEQYF
NA NA TRBJ2-1 TRBV30 TGTGCCGGAGGAAGCAATAACAATGAGCAGTTCTTC CAGGSNNNEQFF
few TRBD1 TRBJ1-1 TRBV10-2 TGCGCCAGCACCCAGACAGGGAGCACTGAAGCTTTCTTT CASTQTGSTEAFF
NA TRBD1 TRBJ1-2 TRBV2 TGTGCCAGCAGTGAAGTTAGGGGCCCGACAGGGGATGGCTACACCTTC CASSEVRGPTGDGYTF
NA TRBD1 TRBJ2-2 TRBV5-4 TGTGCCAGCAGCCCGGGACAGGCGCCCGGGGAGCTGTTTTTT CASSPGQAPGELFF
NA TRBD2 TRBJ2-7 TRBV6-6 TGTGCCAGCAGTCCGCCTAGCGGGTCCTACGAGCAGTACTTC CASSPPSGSYEQYF